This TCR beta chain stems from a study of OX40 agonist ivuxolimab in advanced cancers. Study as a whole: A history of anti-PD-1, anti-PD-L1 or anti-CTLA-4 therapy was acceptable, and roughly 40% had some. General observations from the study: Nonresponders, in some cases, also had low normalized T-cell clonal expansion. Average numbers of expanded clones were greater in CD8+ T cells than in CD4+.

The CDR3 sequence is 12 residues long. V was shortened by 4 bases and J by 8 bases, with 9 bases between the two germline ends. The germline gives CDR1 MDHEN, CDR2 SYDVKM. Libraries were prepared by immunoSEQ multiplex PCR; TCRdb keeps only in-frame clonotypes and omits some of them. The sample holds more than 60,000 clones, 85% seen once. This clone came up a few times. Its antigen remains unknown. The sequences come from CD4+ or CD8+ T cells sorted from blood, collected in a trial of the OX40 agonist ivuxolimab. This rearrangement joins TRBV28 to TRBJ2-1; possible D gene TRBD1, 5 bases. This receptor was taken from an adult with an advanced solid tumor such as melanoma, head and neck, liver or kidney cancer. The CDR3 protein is CASSSGIHEQFF. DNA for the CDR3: TGTGCCAGCAGTTCAGGGATCCATGAGCAGTTCTTC.